This T cell receptor (beta chain) was sequenced for a study of blood T cell repertoires in COVID-19. Across the whole study: PBMCs, B-cell-depleted T cells, or T cells provided the cDNA or gDNA that made up the material.

The CDR3 runs to 14 residues. Germline CDR1 SGHRS, CDR2 YFSETQ. Trimming shortened V by 4 bases and J by 3 bases, and 12 bases separated the two germline ends. Turning to this clone: This CDR3 is also generated by other DNA sequences in the sample.

Original analysis: Reference gene primer amplification gave nucleated cell count estimates. Sequencing was performed with immunoSEQ multiplex PCR; in TCRdb, only in-frame clones are kept and a portion is missing. The V and J calls and clone size come from that table; D and trimming were worked out from the DNA. The sample includes tens of thousands of clones, roughly 82% of them seen just once. The specimen was peripheral blood. The receptor was derived from a woman older than 75 with acute or convalescent COVID-19. This chain uses TRBV5-1 with TRBJ2-3; D is possibly TRBD1 (7 bases). This CDR3 is CASSRAGGTDTQYF. CDR3 DNA sequence: TGCGCCAGCAGCAGGGCAGGGGGGACAGATACGCAGTATTTT.